These 2 T cell receptor beta chains share one sample of origin, sequenced in a study of T cell repertoires in cytomegalovirus infection. These receptors are not linked to any known antigen. TCRdb reprocessed the reads via MiXCR and lists one record per CDR3 protein. Found here are 300,000 to 400,000 distinct CDR3 sequences, around 29% of them singletons; the top ten hold around 20%. This sample comprised cultured PBMCs, obtained from culture after CMV antigen stimulation. The receptors derive from a human donor in good health (CMV status not recorded). Some clones in this sample may be carry-over from other donors' samples.

This clonotype was seen a handful of times. Here the CDR3 DNA reads TGTGCCAGCAGTGGGATGGTAGCGACCTACAATGAGCAGTTCTTC. This gives the protein CASSGMVATYNEQFF. The V gene is TRBV2, the J gene TRBJ2-1; tentative D call: TRBD2 (5 bases). Germline CDR1 is SNHLY and CDR2 is FYNNEI. V dropped 4 bases and J dropped 2 bases, with 12 bases sitting between them. This CDR3 is 15 amino acids long. The variable domain in full, with the rest retrieved from reference TRBV2 and TRBJ2-1, is EPEVTQTPSHQVTQMGQEVILRCVPISNHLYFYWYRQILGQKVEFLVSFYNNEISEKSEIFDDQFSVERPDGSNFTLKIRSTKLEDSAMYFCASSGMVATYNEQFFGPGTRLTVL.

A few counts support this clonotype. The chain links TRBV7-2 to TRBJ1-3; D unclear. V was clipped by 5 bases and J by 6 bases, with 14 bases between them. This CDR3 has 14 amino acids. From germline, CDR1 is SGHTA and CDR2 FQGNSA. The DNA of the CDR3 is TGTGCCAGCAGCCGAACACCTTTTGAAAACACCATATATTTT. The encoded protein is CASSRTPFENTIYF.